Presented here are 29 T cell receptor beta chains from one specimen sequenced in a study of T cell repertoires in cytomegalovirus infection (dated by TCRdb to about 2019). This specimen's treatment or condition label, per the study, means: in vitro stimulation with specific CMV peptide epitopes to enrich CMV-specific T cells. Sequenced using an Illumina HiSeq 1500. TCRdb redid the processing of the public reads, applying fastp at Q25 and MiXCR, and retained in-frame beta chains. Rows with a matching CDR3 protein are joined into one entry that keeps the most common DNA and genes. The sample records some 560,000 distinct CDR3 sequences, roughly 43% of which are singletons. 40% to 60% of the sample is taken by the ten largest. For these receptors, no antigen is known. The specimen was cultured PBMCs, collected from culture after CMV antigen stimulation. The receptors derive from a human donor in good health (CMV status not recorded). Some clones in this sample may be carry-over from other donors' samples.

This clonotype came up a few times. The chain uses TRBV7-8 and TRBJ2-1; 9 bases align to TRBD2. The germline gives CDR1 SGHVS, CDR2 FQNEAQ. V dropped 2 bases and J dropped 7; count of bases not matched to a gene: 6. There are 15 residues in the CDR3. The CDR3 DNA reads TGTGCCAGCAGCTTACAAGCGGGGGGACTTAATGAGCAGTTCTTC. As protein: CASSLQAGGLNEQFF. The full variable domain, rest sourced from reference TRBV7-8 and TRBJ2-1, is GAGVSQSPRYKVAKRGQDVALRCDPISGHVSLFWYQQALGQGPEFLTYFQNEAQLDKSGLPSDRFFAERPEGSVSTLKIQRTQQEDSAVYLCASSLQAGGLNEQFFGPGTRLTVL.

V is TRBV5-1 and J is TRBJ1-2, with 7 bases fitting TRBD1. Germline V CDR1 and CDR2: SGHRS, YFSETQ. The CDR3 runs to 16 residues. V lost 1 base, J lost 4 bases, and 10 bases stayed unmatched. CDR3 bases: TGCGCCAGCAGCTTGAAAGGGACAGAAGACATCTATGGCTACACCTTC. This codes for CASSLKGTEDIYGYTF.

This chain connects TRBV7-2 to TRBJ2-7, with no clear D. Trimming took off 4 bases at V and 4 bases at J, with 8 bases between the two ends. CDR1 and CDR2 from the germline V gene are SGHTA and FQGNSA. The CDR3 runs to 12 residues. CDR3 in DNA: TGTGCCAGCAGCTCCCTTATATACGAGCAGTACTTC. It encodes CASSSLIYEQYF.

This clonotype was seen many times. This chain connects TRBV7-8 to TRBJ1-3; D is ambiguous. CDR3 size: 14 residues. V lost 1 base and J lost 0, with 4 bases in between. Germline V gene lookup returns CDR1 SGHVS and CDR2 FQNEAQ. The CDR3 sequence is CASSLGHSGNTIYF. The DNA for the CDR3 is TGTGCCAGCAGCTTAGGGCACTCTGGAAACACCATATATTTT.

This sequence joins TRBV7-2 and TRBJ2-7; perhaps TRBD2 as D (5 bases). Trimming removed 4 bases at V and 1 base at J, with 5 bases between. The germline V gene encodes CDR1 SGHTA and CDR2 FQGNSA. CDR3 length equals 12 residues. The CDR3 reads CASSWTSYEQYF. CDR3 nucleotides: TGTGCCAGCAGCTGGACTTCCTACGAGCAGTACTTC.

This chain joins TRBV12-3 or TRBV12-4 and TRBJ2-3, with 13 positions matching TRBD2. The CDR3 has 18 amino acids. Trimming removed 3 bases from V and 0 bases from J; junction bases left unmatched: 6. CDR3 sequence (DNA): TGTGCCAGCAGTTTGGTTGGACTAGCGGGAGCTAGCACAGATACGCAGTATTTT. Its translation is CASSLVGLAGASTDTQYF.

The V call is TRBV7-8, the J call TRBJ2-7; 7 bases align to TRBD2. Germline V gives CDR1 SGHVS, CDR2 FQNEAQ. The CDR3 covers 16 residues. Trimming at V came to 4 bases and at J to 2 bases, leaving 11 bases not matched to a gene. The CDR3 here is CASSSLAATPTYEQYF. The CDR3 DNA sequence: TGTGCCAGCAGCTCCCTAGCGGCCACCCCGACCTACGAGCAGTACTTC. Combining the CDR3 with reference TRBV7-8 and TRBJ2-7 gives the whole variable domain GAGVSQSPRYKVAKRGQDVALRCDPISGHVSLFWYQQALGQGPEFLTYFQNEAQLDKSGLPSDRFFAERPEGSVSTLKIQRTQQEDSAVYLCASSSLAATPTYEQYFGPGTRLTVT.

This clonotype has a handful of counts. The gene calls are TRBV7-6 and TRBJ1-6, with no clear D. The CDR3 is made up of 15 amino acids. The germline V and J ends were trimmed by 5 bases and 8 bases, with 16 bases remaining between them. Germline V CDR1 and CDR2: SGHVS, FNYEAQ. The CDR3 DNA follows: TGTGCCAGCAGCCCCCGGGAGGGAGTTGATTCACCCCTCCACTTT. Translating it yields CASSPREGVDSPLHF. Full variable domain (remainder filled in from reference TRBV7-6 and TRBJ1-6): GAGVSQSPRYKVTKRGQDVALRCDPISGHVSLYWYRQALGQGPEFLTYFNYEAQQDKSGLPNDRFSAERPEGSISTLTIQRTEQRDSAMYRCASSPREGVDSPLHFGNGTRLTVT.

The DNA of the CDR3 is TGTGCCAGCAGTTTCGGGACAGGATTCACTGAAGCTTTCTTT. As protein: CASSFGTGFTEAFF. The chain uses TRBV12-3 or TRBV12-4 and TRBJ1-1, with 8 bases lining up with TRBD1. Trimming at V came to 3 bases and at J to 4 bases, leaving 4 bases not matched to a gene. The CDR3 has 14 amino acids.

V and J are TRBV20-1 and TRBJ2-1; D unresolved. Trimming pared 3 bases from V and 8 bases from J, leaving 11 bases between. The germline CDR1 and CDR2 sequences are DFQATT and SNEGSKA (reference sequence). The CDR3 is made up of 12 amino acids. CDR3 in amino acids: CSARTRPHEQFF. The CDR3 DNA reads as TGCAGTGCTAGGACCCGTCCCCATGAGCAGTTCTTC.

This clonotype was observed a handful of times. This chain joins TRBV6-1 and TRBJ2-3; 12 bases align to TRBD2. V shed 7 bases and J 2 bases; nucleotides not matched to a gene: 7. Germline CDR1 and CDR2: MNHNS and SASEGT. This CDR3 has 16 amino acids. The CDR3 DNA follows: TGTGCCAGCAACTCACTAGCGGGGGGAATCACAGATACGCAGTATTTT. Translated: CASNSLAGGITDTQYF.

This clonotype was seen repeatedly, ten times or more. V usage is TRBV7-6 and J usage is TRBJ1-6; D is unresolved. V was shortened by 0 bases and J by 7 bases, with 7 bases between the two germline ends. Germline-derived CDR1 and CDR2 are SGHVS and FNYEAQ. This CDR3 contains 14 residues. The CDR3 bases are TGTGCCAGCAGCTTAGCGGGGTTAAATTCACCCCTCCACTTT. Translated, it gives CASSLAGLNSPLHF.

The chain recombines TRBV20-1 with TRBJ2-1, with D unclear. The V gene's germline CDR1 is DFQATT and CDR2 SNEGSKA (reference sequence). Trimming pared 0 bases from V and 7 bases from J, leaving 16 bases between. This CDR3 has 15 amino acids. CDR3 sequence (DNA): TGCAGTGCTAGAGATATACCGACTGCTAGTAATGAGCAGTTCTTC. As protein: CSARDIPTASNEQFF.

This clonotype was seen a few times. V gene TRBV20-1 combines with J gene TRBJ2-1; tentatively, D is TRBD2 (6 bases). There are 15 residues in the CDR3. CDR1 is DFQATT, CDR2 SNEGSKA, per germline (reference sequence). The V and J ends lost 1 base and 2 bases respectively, with 12 bases between them. In DNA, the CDR3 is TGCAGTGCTAGAGCCCCGGGACTTACCTACAATGAGCAGTTCTTC. Amino acid sequence: CSARAPGLTYNEQFF.

This clonotype was counted once. The chain has TRBV15 and TRBJ2-5, with a tentative D call TRBD2 (6 bases). Trimming stripped 2 bases from V and 1 base from J, with 11 bases between. This CDR3 comprises 15 residues. Germline V gene data show CDR1 as LNHNV and CDR2 as YYDKDF (reference sequence). The CDR3 is CATSRILASQETQYF. For the CDR3, the DNA is TGTGCCACCAGCAGAATCCTAGCGAGCCAAGAGACCCAGTACTTC.

This chain joins TRBV28 and TRBJ2-1; no firm D call. V shed 6 bases and J shed 9 bases, with 9 bases lying between them. The CDR3 sequence is 11 residues long. Germline values: CDR1 MDHEN, CDR2 SYDVKM. CDR3 coding DNA: TGTGCCAGCAGGCTTCAGAGTGAGCAGTTCTTC. Translating it yields CASRLQSEQFF.

The J gene is TRBJ2-7, the V gene TRBV7-2; D not certain. There are 15 residues in the CDR3. V lost 5 bases and J 6 bases, leaving 20 bases between the germline ends. Germline lookup yields CDR1 SGHTA and CDR2 FQGNSA. Here the CDR3 DNA reads TGTGCCAGCAGCGGACCGGGCGGCAGTCTTAGCGAGCAGTACTTC. Protein sequence: CASSGPGGSLSEQYF.

This chain connects TRBV20-1 to TRBJ1-5; unclear D gene. Germline V lookup: CDR1 DFQATT, CDR2 SNEGSKA (reference sequence). The V end was cut by 0 bases, the J end by 10 bases, with 16 bases between. The CDR3 covers 14 residues. The CDR3 is CSARDPARSGPQHF. In DNA, the CDR3 is TGCAGTGCTAGAGATCCGGCACGATCGGGCCCCCAGCATTTT.

V usage is TRBV2 and J usage is TRBJ2-3, with 7 positions matching TRBD1. Trimming at V came to 7 bases and at J to 2 bases, leaving 12 bases not matched to a gene. CDR3 length: 16 amino acids. Germline values: CDR1 SNHLY, CDR2 FYNNEI. Written as DNA, the CDR3 is TGTGCCAGCATTTGGATACAGGGGAATCCCACAGATACGCAGTATTTT. Amino acids: CASIWIQGNPTDTQYF.

This sequence joins TRBV7-2 and TRBJ1-6; D is ambiguous. This CDR3 region has 15 residues. The germline CDR1 and CDR2 sequences are SGHTA and FQGNSA. Trimming removed 2 bases from V and 7 bases from J, with 12 bases in between. CDR3 DNA: TGTGCCAGCAGCTTATCCCCACCGTGGAATTCACCCCTCCACTTT. Translation gives CASSLSPPWNSPLHF.

This clonotype was seen a few times. This sequence joins TRBV12-3 or TRBV12-4 and TRBJ1-1; TRBD1 matches at 8 bases. This CDR3 has 16 amino acids. After removal of 5 bases from V and 3 bases from J, the junction contained 11 bases not matched to a gene. The CDR3 sequence is CASSPGTGIGDTEAFF. Here the CDR3 DNA reads TGTGCCAGCAGTCCAGGGACAGGCATTGGGGACACTGAAGCTTTCTTT.

The chain joins TRBV6-5 to TRBJ2-3; D is possibly TRBD2 (5 bases). The CDR3 covers 13 residues. V was clipped by 6 bases and J by 4 bases, with 11 bases between them. Germline V gene data show CDR1 as MNHEY and CDR2 as SVGAGI. The DNA for the CDR3 is TGTGCCAGCAGCCGGGGTCGGGCAGATACGCAGTATTTT. It encodes CASSRGRADTQYF.

The rearrangement links TRBV11-2 to TRBJ2-1; D not resolved. Germline V gives CDR1 SGHAT, CDR2 FQNNGV. The V gene lost 5 bases and the J gene lost 11 bases, with 13 bases spanning the gap. This CDR3 spans 12 amino acids. CDR3 in amino acids: CASSPTEVQQFF. CDR3 nucleotides: TGTGCCAGCAGCCCTACCGAAGTTCAGCAGTTCTTC.

The sample holds a few counts of this clonotype. The rearrangement joins TRBV4-3 to TRBJ1-3; D not resolved. Germline values: CDR1 LGHNA, CDR2 YSLEER. This CDR3 contains 14 residues. The V gene lost 4 bases and the J gene lost 0 bases, with 7 bases spanning the gap. Here the CDR3 DNA reads TGCGCCAGCAGCCGAACGAGCTCTGGAAACACCATATATTTT. It codes for CASSRTSSGNTIYF.

The chain carries TRBV14 and TRBJ2-1; D possibly uses TRBD1 or TRBD2 (5 bases each). The CDR3 has 13 amino acids. The germline V gene encodes CDR1 SGHDN and CDR2 FVKESK. Trimming stripped 6 bases from V and 12 bases from J, with 18 bases between. The CDR3 DNA sequence: TGTGCCAGCAGTCCCCTGGGGGAGCCCCTGCAGTTCTTC. The encoded protein is CASSPLGEPLQFF.

This rearrangement joins TRBV15 to TRBJ1-4, with D unclear. This CDR3 comprises 13 residues. Germline lookup yields CDR1 LNHNV and CDR2 YYDKDF (reference sequence). V was clipped by 3 bases and J by 2 bases, with 4 bases between them. CDR3 region: CATSRETNEKLFF. The CDR3 region has the DNA TGTGCCACCAGCAGGGAGACTAATGAAAAACTGTTTTTT. The full variable domain, in which reference TRBV15 and TRBJ1-4 provide the parts outside the CDR3, is DAMVIQNPRYQVTQFGKPVTLSCSQTLNHNVMYWYQQKSSQAPKLLFHYYDKDFNNEADTPDNFQSRRPNTSFCFLDIRSPGLGDTAMYLCATSRETNEKLFFGSGTQLSVL.

The V gene is TRBV29-1, the J gene TRBJ2-3; possibly TRBD1 for D (6 bases). CDR3 size: 11 residues. Trimming stripped 7 bases from V and 5 bases from J, with 10 bases between. Germline-derived CDR1 and CDR2 are SQVTM and ANQGSEA. This CDR3 is CSATRGDTQYF. In DNA, the CDR3 is TGCAGCGCCACCAGGGGAGATACGCAGTATTTT.

For this clonotype: An end of the junction differs from the germline gene, which may be a read error. The chain uses TRBV6-5 and TRBJ2-5; no clear D. Germline V CDR1 and CDR2: MNHEY, SVGAGI. This CDR3 has 14 residues. For the CDR3, the DNA is TGTGCCGGCAGTTACTGGCAGAGACAAGAGACCCAGTACTTC. It encodes CAGSYWQRQETQYF.

The CDR3 DNA reads as TGTGCCAGCAGCGTAGTTAGCGGTCAAGAGACCCAGTACTTC. It encodes CASSVVSGQETQYF. The chain couples TRBV9 to TRBJ2-5; D might be TRBD2 (6 bases). CDR3 length equals 14 residues. Per the germline V gene, CDR1 is SGDLS and CDR2 is YYNGEE. V shed 0 bases and J shed 2 bases, with 8 bases lying between them. Based on the CDR3 plus reference TRBV9 and TRBJ2-5, the full variable domain is DSGVTQTPKHLITATGQRVTLRCSPRSGDLSVYWYQQSLDQGLQFLIQYYNGEERAKGNILERFSAQQFPDLHSELNLSSLELGDSALYFCASSVVSGQETQYFGPGTRLLVL.